Listed below are T cell receptor beta chains from one sample, sequenced in a study of low-dose radiotherapy and immunotherapy resistance in tumors. TCRdb reprocessed the reads via MiXCR and lists one record per CDR3 protein. The sample holds tens of thousands of distinct CDR3 sequences, more than 25% seen once. The material sequenced was PBMCs, taken before treatment. The origin of the receptors is a female donor with ovarian cancer. Both conserved end residues are trimmed from each CDR3. The D gene is left open where the match is weak. Some rows mark clone size as missing; the rest say once, few, many or name a class of expanded clone.

TRBV5-1,TRBD2,TRBJ2-1,many,ASSPAGTSGSGGYNEQF
TRBV10-3,TRBD2,TRBJ2-2,many,AISERGRATGELF
TRBV18,TRBD2,TRBJ2-3,many,ASSPSGGSDTQY
TRBV4-1,NA,TRBJ2-7,many,ASSQNDRFNAEQY
TRBV11-2,NA,TRBJ2-1,many,ASSLAGYNEQF
TRBV11-2,NA,TRBJ2-3,many,ASSSLRGASTDTQY
TRBV4-1,TRBD2,TRBJ2-7,NA,ASSQLAGQFYEQY
TRBV19,NA,TRBJ2-7,many,ASSVSRAYEQY
TRBV24-1,TRBD1,TRBJ2-1,many,ATSGEQGASDEQF
TRBV29-1,NA,TRBJ2-7,many,SVGGSDYEQY
TRBV28,NA,TRBJ2-2,many,ASSLSGSNTGELF
TRBV2,TRBD1,TRBJ2-1,NA,ASSPNDRGVFNEQF
TRBV7-2,NA,TRBJ2-1,many,ASSRGKDEQF
TRBV5-8,TRBD2,TRBJ2-3,NA,ASSLVNRGGSTQY
TRBV28,TRBD1,TRBJ1-2,many,ASSHGTGGRNGYT
TRBV20-1,TRBD2,TRBJ2-1,many,SARPGLADIPSYNEQF
TRBV6-1,TRBD1,TRBJ1-5,NA,ASSEGFRQGGIQPQH
TRBV12-3/TRBV12-4,NA,TRBJ2-7,many,ASRQGGLYEQY
TRBV30,TRBD2,TRBJ2-7,many,AWSVLGGIYEQY
TRBV5-1,NA,TRBJ2-7,many,ASSSSTYEQY
TRBV7-9,NA,TRBJ1-1,many,ASSLVVGNTEAF
TRBV6-2/TRBV6-3,NA,TRBJ2-1,few,ASSYSIRETGEQF
TRBV9,TRBD2,TRBJ2-1,many,ASSVVGGTRNEQF
TRBV12-3/TRBV12-4,TRBD2,TRBJ2-3,NA,ASTPAGGSTDTQY
TRBV28,NA,TRBJ1-2,NA,ASSLRGGAGYGYT
TRBV28,NA,TRBJ1-2,medium-sized,ASSSGSGGYT
TRBV19,NA,TRBJ2-5,many,ASSIGPPQETQY
TRBV5-1,TRBD2,TRBJ2-3,few,ASSPGGLAGGPSDTQY
TRBV28,TRBD2,TRBJ2-3,NA,ASSPGLAGSTDTQY
TRBV3-1,NA,TRBJ1-2,few,ASSQDLREEGYT
TRBV6-5,NA,TRBJ2-1,NA,ASSYTTLADTYNEQF
TRBV18,TRBD2,TRBJ2-1,many,ASSQSGRAHNEQF
TRBV6-2/TRBV6-3,TRBD2,TRBJ2-1,NA,ASSYSKLAGGSSYNEQF
TRBV19,NA,TRBJ2-1,many,ASSPGYEQF
TRBV14,NA,TRBJ1-2,NA,ASSQERQGGHYGYT
TRBV6-2/TRBV6-3,NA,TRBJ2-3,many,ASSDPTRHTDTQY
TRBV20-1,TRBD2,TRBJ2-1,NA,SARERGYNEQF
TRBV7-2,NA,TRBJ2-2,few,ASSLVTNTGELF
TRBV28,NA,TRBJ1-2,NA,ASSRDAYGYT
TRBV12-3/TRBV12-4,NA,TRBJ2-1,NA,ASSLRYSNEQF
TRBV5-1,NA,TRBJ2-1,many,ASSLGRVGATSYNEQF
TRBV20-1,NA,TRBJ1-2,many,SAQLREYGYT
TRBV27,TRBD2,TRBJ2-1,NA,ASGLGLAIDEQF
TRBV6-2/TRBV6-3,TRBD1,TRBJ1-1,NA,ASSSRQGWIPEAF
TRBV9,TRBD2,TRBJ2-5,many,ASSVAVGGHSGQETQY
TRBV7-9,TRBD1,TRBJ2-7,many,ASSPGTGKQYEQY
TRBV5-1,TRBD2,TRBJ2-2,many,ASSFRTSGSTGELF
TRBV20-1,NA,TRBJ2-5,many,SALTGGQETQY
TRBV18,NA,TRBJ2-2,NA,ASSPREGKNTGELF
TRBV10-3,NA,TRBJ2-1,NA,VISGAREILEQF
TRBV25-1,TRBD2,TRBJ2-7,NA,ASSDRLGLAGGTYEQY
TRBV29-1,NA,TRBJ2-1,many,SVSPSIAKVEQF